The rows below give T cell receptor beta chains drawn from one sample of a study of T-cell reconstitution after alpha-beta-depleted transplantation in children. TCRdb itself ran the PCR reads through MiXCR, one entry per CDR3 protein. The data show approximately 130,000 distinct CDR3 sequences, 9.5% to 10% seen once. This sample comprised PBMCs, mostly from graft donor cells, obtained 180 days after TCRalphabeta/CD19-depleted stem cell transplant. These receptors all come from a girl under three years old who had a stem cell transplant for combined immunodeficiency, so the T cells may come from the graft donor. CDR3s include the opening cysteine and the closing phenylalanine or tryptophan.

j_gene: TRBJ2-1; v_gene: TRBV10-3; CDR3aa: CAISVDRSSYNEQFF
j_gene: TRBJ2-7; v_gene: TRBV29-1; CDR3aa: CSVEGLGSYEQYF
j_gene: TRBJ2-7; v_gene: TRBV3-1; CDR3aa: CASCQATSGFYEQYF
j_gene: TRBJ1-1; v_gene: TRBV27; CDR3aa: CASSRVGTEAFF
j_gene: TRBJ1-5; v_gene: TRBV12-3/TRBV12-4; CDR3aa: CASSLGRANQPQHF
j_gene: TRBJ1-1; v_gene: TRBV18; CDR3aa: CASSPLRRGIAFF
j_gene: TRBJ1-1; v_gene: TRBV29-1; CDR3aa: CSVGFGAGTPMDTEAFF
j_gene: TRBJ2-3; v_gene: TRBV7-8; CDR3aa: CASSLGGRGLDTQYF
j_gene: TRBJ2-1; v_gene: TRBV12-3/TRBV12-4; CDR3aa: CASSPEQGAILYNEQFF
j_gene: TRBJ2-3; v_gene: TRBV10-3; CDR3aa: CAISPRRDLVTDTQYF
j_gene: TRBJ2-1; v_gene: TRBV5-1; CDR3aa: CASSPVQGTLYNEQFF
j_gene: TRBJ2-1; v_gene: TRBV27; CDR3aa: CASSPPRVGRFSNEQFF
j_gene: TRBJ2-6; v_gene: TRBV6-5; CDR3aa: CASSYFKVGGANVLTF
j_gene: TRBJ2-1; v_gene: TRBV29-1; CDR3aa: CSVEGLAGGLGAEQFF
j_gene: TRBJ1-4; v_gene: TRBV20-1; CDR3aa: CSATGTPTEKLFF
j_gene: TRBJ1-5; v_gene: TRBV7-8; CDR3aa: CASSLGWGRNQPQHF
j_gene: TRBJ2-3; v_gene: TRBV12-3/TRBV12-4; CDR3aa: CASSPGHSADTQYF
j_gene: TRBJ2-2; v_gene: TRBV28; CDR3aa: CASSFLAGGPSGELFF
j_gene: TRBJ2-1; v_gene: TRBV12-3/TRBV12-4; CDR3aa: CASSLGDRGPWYEQFF
j_gene: TRBJ2-1; v_gene: TRBV6-1; CDR3aa: CASTVGLAGGYEQFF
j_gene: TRBJ2-7; v_gene: TRBV12-3/TRBV12-4; CDR3aa: CASSSGLSYEQYF
j_gene: TRBJ2-1; v_gene: TRBV12-3/TRBV12-4; CDR3aa: CASRRLAGRNEQFF
j_gene: TRBJ2-1; v_gene: TRBV11-2; CDR3aa: CASSHRLANYNEQFF
j_gene: TRBJ2-5; v_gene: TRBV6-5; CDR3aa: CASRLGRPGGTQYF
j_gene: TRBJ2-7; v_gene: TRBV15; CDR3aa: CATSRDSGYEQYF
j_gene: TRBJ2-7; v_gene: TRBV11-2; CDR3aa: CASGLGARGPYEQYF
j_gene: TRBJ2-7; v_gene: TRBV6-1; CDR3aa: CASSRTEPYEQYF
j_gene: TRBJ1-1; v_gene: TRBV7-9; CDR3aa: CASSSTGSNTEAFF
j_gene: TRBJ1-2; v_gene: TRBV3-1; CDR3aa: CASSQAAGHGYTF
j_gene: TRBJ2-3; v_gene: TRBV4-3; CDR3aa: CASSQQGADTQYF
j_gene: TRBJ1-3; v_gene: TRBV20-1; CDR3aa: CSARSRGPNTIYF
j_gene: TRBJ2-1; v_gene: TRBV29-1; CDR3aa: CSTRDRVYNEQFF
j_gene: TRBJ2-1; v_gene: TRBV20-1; CDR3aa: CSANFGTTNEQFF
j_gene: TRBJ2-1; v_gene: TRBV20-1; CDR3aa: CSATSSDRGYNEQFF
j_gene: TRBJ1-4; v_gene: TRBV7-3; CDR3aa: CASSQGPNEKLFF
j_gene: TRBJ1-2; v_gene: TRBV5-6; CDR3aa: CASSLKGEAYGYTF
j_gene: TRBJ2-5; v_gene: TRBV6-6; CDR3aa: CASSYGGETQYF
j_gene: TRBJ2-2; v_gene: TRBV20-1; CDR3aa: CSARDRGMNTGELFF
j_gene: TRBJ2-7; v_gene: TRBV20-1; CDR3aa: CSASSDSSYEQYF
j_gene: TRBJ1-2; v_gene: TRBV5-8; CDR3aa: CASSTTGLNIYGYTF
j_gene: TRBJ2-7; v_gene: TRBV12-3/TRBV12-4; CDR3aa: CASSLSPGLAGGYEQYF
j_gene: TRBJ2-5; v_gene: TRBV5-6; CDR3aa: CASSPLTFETQYF
j_gene: TRBJ2-3; v_gene: TRBV20-1; CDR3aa: CSARTSGGADTQYF
j_gene: TRBJ1-3; v_gene: TRBV18; CDR3aa: CASSPVSGQIGNTIYF
j_gene: TRBJ1-6; v_gene: TRBV27; CDR3aa: CASSPGRNNSPLHF
j_gene: TRBJ2-5; v_gene: TRBV13; CDR3aa: CASSMGLAGDEETQYF
j_gene: TRBJ1-6; v_gene: TRBV7-2; CDR3aa: CASSSGPGQGDSPLHF
j_gene: TRBJ2-2; v_gene: TRBV27; CDR3aa: CASNLGGNTGELFF
j_gene: TRBJ1-3; v_gene: TRBV20-1; CDR3aa: CSVQGAGNTIYF
j_gene: TRBJ2-7; v_gene: TRBV2; CDR3aa: CASKDTRGGYEQYF
j_gene: TRBJ2-2; v_gene: TRBV5-1; CDR3aa: CASSHLWAKENAGELFF
j_gene: TRBJ2-4; v_gene: TRBV10-3; CDR3aa: CAMSPGLLWLAKNIQYF
j_gene: TRBJ2-7; v_gene: TRBV4-3; CDR3aa: CASSIGQGAAYEQYF
j_gene: TRBJ2-1; v_gene: TRBV12-3/TRBV12-4; CDR3aa: CASSTLPAGEGEQFF
j_gene: TRBJ2-1; v_gene: TRBV7-9; CDR3aa: CASSPHVPSGSGNEQFF
j_gene: TRBJ2-1; v_gene: TRBV4-3; CDR3aa: CASSQGLVIYEQFF
j_gene: TRBJ1-2; v_gene: TRBV7-9; CDR3aa: CASSLDNNYGYTF
j_gene: TRBJ2-4; v_gene: TRBV7-2; CDR3aa: CASSLAWWYPKNIQYF
j_gene: TRBJ2-1; v_gene: TRBV20-1; CDR3aa: CSARRAGGPYNEQFF
j_gene: TRBJ2-7; v_gene: TRBV28; CDR3aa: CASSLWSVGSYEQYF